These 22 T cell receptor beta chains originate from one sample sequenced in a study of cytomegalovirus exposure and HLA in healthy donors. The primer mix had 60 Vbeta and 13 Jbeta primers. Clones were read by immunoSEQ multiplex PCR, and TCRdb kept only the in-frame ones, dropping some. The sample shows roughly 200,000 clones, just over 75% of them seen only once. Material for sequencing was PBMCs. These receptors were taken from a man between 18 and 29 years old in good health and CMV-seronegative.

This sequence joins TRBV27 and TRBJ2-5, with D possibly matching TRBD2 (6 bases). CDR1 is MNHEY, CDR2 SMNVEV, per germline (reference sequence). Trimming removed 3 bases from V and 5 bases from J, with 19 bases in between. The CDR3 contains 16 residues. The CDR3 DNA reads as TGTGCCAGCAGTTTTCGGGGTAGCGGCCTGCGGGAGACCCAGTACTTC. Residues: CASSFRGSGLRETQYF.

The rearrangement joins TRBV2 to TRBJ2-5; TRBD2 agrees at 11 bases. Trimming removed 10 bases from V and 4 bases from J; junction bases left unmatched: 2. This CDR3 contains 12 residues. CDR1 is SNHLY and CDR2 is FYNNEI in the germline V gene. CDR3 DNA sequence: TGTGCCACCGGACTAGCGGGAGAGACCCAGTACTTC. This codes for CATGLAGETQYF. The complete variable domain, with remaining parts taken from reference TRBV2 and TRBJ2-5, reads EPEVTQTPSHQVTQMGQEVILRCVPISNHLYFYWYRQILGQKVEFLVSFYNNEISEKSEIFDDQFSVERPDGSNFTLKIRSTKLEDSAMYFCATGLAGETQYFGPGTRLLVL.

This clone was seen a handful of times. This sequence joins TRBV18 and TRBJ1-1; D uncertain. V was clipped by 7 bases and J by 0 bases, with 15 bases between them. This CDR3 is 15 amino acids long. Germline CDR1 and CDR2: KGHSH and LQKENI. The CDR3 reads CASYPRRAMNTEAFF. The CDR3 DNA follows: TGTGCCAGCTACCCTCGGCGGGCCATGAACACTGAAGCTTTCTTT.

V is TRBV7-9 and J is TRBJ2-3, with D perhaps matching TRBD2 (5 bases). V shed 3 bases and J shed 2 bases, with 18 bases lying between them. The CDR3 runs to 17 residues. CDR1 and CDR2 (germline): SEHNR, FQNEAQ (reference sequence). CDR3: CASSFSLLEAPTDTQYF. DNA of the CDR3: TGTGCCAGCAGCTTCTCCCTACTAGAGGCGCCCACAGATACGCAGTATTTT.

The rearrangement joins TRBV9 to TRBJ2-2, with TRBD2 matching 12 bases. The CDR3 is 20 amino acids. The trim removed 3 bases at V and 1 base at J, leaving 13 bases unmatched. The germline V gene has CDR1 SGDLS and CDR2 YYNGEE. CDR3 sequence reads: CASSAKRGLAGFLNTGELFF. The CDR3 nucleotides read TGTGCCAGCAGCGCGAAGCGCGGACTAGCGGGATTTTTGAACACCGGGGAGCTGTTTTTT.

The chain uses TRBV14 and TRBJ2-7; D is unclear. Trimming took 3 bases from V and 1 from J, leaving 7 bases between them. The germline CDR1 and CDR2 sequences are SGHDN and FVKESK. This CDR3 is 13 amino acids long. CDR3 region: CASSHARSYEQYF. CDR3 in DNA: TGTGCCAGCAGCCACGCACGGTCCTACGAGCAGTACTTC.

V usage is TRBV7-3 and J usage is TRBJ2-3; perhaps TRBD2 as D (5 bases). Germline V gives CDR1 SGHTA, CDR2 FQGTGA. V lost 5 bases, J lost 0 bases, and 12 bases lay in between. The CDR3 totals 15 residues. CDR3 loop: CASSPRAASTDTQYF. The CDR3 DNA follows: TGTGCCAGCAGCCCCCGAGCGGCTAGCACAGATACGCAGTATTTT.

V is TRBV13 and J is TRBJ2-1; D gene uncertain. The CDR3 consists of 12 residues. V shed 5 bases and J shed 7 bases, with 9 bases lying between them. Germline V gene data show CDR1 as PRHDT and CDR2 as FYEKMQ (reference sequence). The CDR3 bases are TGTGCCAGCAGCCGTGGCAGGAATGAGCAGTTCTTC. As protein: CASSRGRNEQFF.

J is TRBJ1-2 and V is TRBV29-1; tentatively, D is TRBD1 (5 bases). Germline loops: CDR1 SQVTM, CDR2 ANQGSEA. This CDR3 has 11 residues. V was cut by 3 bases and J by 8 bases, with 10 bases left in between. The CDR3 here is CSVEPGVGYTF. The CDR3 bases are TGCAGCGTTGAGCCGGGGGTCGGCTACACCTTC.

The J gene is TRBJ2-7, the V gene TRBV5-6; 9 nucleotides line up with TRBD1. Trimming at V came to 7 bases and at J to 3 bases, leaving 11 bases not matched to a gene. The CDR3 is 15 amino acids. Germline V gives CDR1 SGHDT, CDR2 YYEEEE. The CDR3 bases are TGTGCCAGCGTCCGACGGGACAGGGCGCTCTACGAGCAGTACTTC. This sequence encodes CASVRRDRALYEQYF.

The chain is built from TRBV7-6 and TRBJ1-4, with 10 bases that match TRBD1. This CDR3 spans 16 amino acids. With V trimmed by 5 bases and J by 5 bases, 8 bases remained unmatched. CDR1 is SGHVS and CDR2 is FNYEAQ in the germline V gene. The CDR3 bases are TGTGCCAGCAGCGCCGGACAGGGGGTCCGAAATGAAAAACTGTTTTTT. As protein: CASSAGQGVRNEKLFF.

The CDR3 sequence: CASRGGGYTF. Here the CDR3 DNA reads TGTGCCAGCAGAGGGGGTGGCTACACCTTC. The chain uses TRBV2 and TRBJ1-2, with D tentatively TRBD1 (6 bases). Trimming removed 6 bases from V and 7 bases from J, with 6 bases in between. This CDR3 contains 10 residues. Germline V gives CDR1 SNHLY, CDR2 FYNNEI.

The rearrangement uses TRBV9 and TRBJ1-2, with 7 positions matching TRBD1. V was clipped by 0 bases and J by 5 bases; unmatched bases: 1. Germline assignment: CDR1 SGDLS and CDR2 YYNGEE. CDR3 length equals 13 residues. CDR3 residues: CASSVARGYGYTF. CDR3 in DNA: TGTGCCAGCAGCGTAGCCAGGGGGTATGGCTACACCTTC.

The gene calls are TRBV21-1 and TRBJ1-5; TRBD1, as called in the table, went unchecked against the DNA. TRBV21-1 is a pseudogene segment. CDR3 length: 16 amino acids. CDR3 residues: CASSKAKTQKYQPQHF. Written as DNA, the CDR3 is TGTGCCAGCAGCAAAGCGAAGACACAGAAATATCAGCCCCAGCATTTT.

The chain is built from TRBV19 and TRBJ1-6, with TRBD1 as a possible D gene (5 bases). Trimming cost V 3 bases and J 2 bases, with 11 bases left between them. This CDR3 has 16 amino acids. Germline CDR1 reads LNHDA; CDR2 reads SQIVND (reference sequence). As DNA, the CDR3 is TGTGCCAGTAGTATCAGGGTTGGCACCTATAATTCACCCCTCCACTTT. Its protein product is CASSIRVGTYNSPLHF.

The genes are TRBV5-1 and TRBJ2-7; TRBD1 agrees at 8 bases. The CDR3 totals 14 residues. After removal of 4 bases from V and 5 bases from J, the junction contained 8 bases not matched to a gene. Per germline, CDR1 SGHRS and CDR2 YFSETQ. This CDR3 reads CASSVRTGLNEQYF. CDR3 bases: TGCGCCAGCAGCGTCAGGACAGGGCTGAACGAGCAGTACTTC.

The chain couples TRBV2 to TRBJ1-4, with 7 bases fitting TRBD1. There are 15 residues in the CDR3. Germline V CDR1 and CDR2: SNHLY, FYNNEI. Losses at the gene ends were 5 bases for V and 4 bases for J; bases not matched to a gene: 7. The CDR3 DNA reads as TGTGCCAGCAGTTTGGCCGGGACAGTTAATGAAAAACTGTTTTTT. Its translation is CASSLAGTVNEKLFF.

The chain is built from TRBV11-2 and TRBJ1-5; 7 bases map to TRBD1. CDR3 length: 14 amino acids. V was pared by 5 bases and J by 6 bases, with 7 bases of the junction left unmatched. Germline values: CDR1 SGHAT, CDR2 FQNNGV. Written as DNA, the CDR3 is TGTGCCAGCAGCGTCGACAGGGTCGGTCAGCCCCAGCATTTT. This translates into CASSVDRVGQPQHF.

The gene calls are TRBV2 and TRBJ2-1; TRBD2 agrees at 7 bases. Losses at the gene ends were 5 bases for V and 1 base for J; bases not matched to a gene: 5. This CDR3 contains 15 residues. Germline V gene data show CDR1 as SNHLY and CDR2 as FYNNEI. For the CDR3, the DNA is TGTGCCAGCAGTCACGCTAGCGGTTCCTACAATGAGCAGTTCTTC. Residues: CASSHASGSYNEQFF.

This chain uses TRBV7-8 with TRBJ1-5, with D tentatively TRBD1 (6 bases). The CDR3 runs 16 residues. Trimming took off 2 bases at V and 0 bases at J, with 11 bases between the two ends. The V gene's germline CDR1 is SGHVS and CDR2 FQNEAQ. The CDR3 DNA reads as TGTGCCAGCAGCTTAAATACAGGGCCTAGCAATCAGCCCCAGCATTTT. This translates into CASSLNTGPSNQPQHF.

The chain links TRBV5-1 to TRBJ2-2; 13 positions agree with TRBD2. The germline V gene encodes CDR1 SGHRS and CDR2 YFSETQ. V lost 0 bases, J lost 6 bases, and 5 bases stayed unmatched. The CDR3 runs to 17 residues. The CDR3 loop is CASSLDQLAGGAGELFF. DNA of the CDR3: TGCGCCAGCAGCTTGGACCAACTAGCGGGAGGGGCCGGGGAGCTGTTTTTT.

The DNA for the CDR3 is TGTGCCAGCAGCTTGGGACAGATTAGTAACAATGAGCAGTTCTTC. Amino acid sequence: CASSLGQISNNEQFF. The chain recombines TRBV5-6 with TRBJ2-1, with D possibly matching TRBD1 (5 bases). CDR1 is SGHDT, CDR2 YYEEEE, per germline. Trimming took 0 bases from V and 5 from J, leaving 12 bases between them. CDR3 length: 15 residues. Filled out from reference TRBV5-6 and TRBJ2-1, the complete variable domain reads DAGVTQSPTHLIKTRGQQVTLRCSPKSGHDTVSWYQQALGQGPQFIFQYYEEEERQRGNFPDRFSGHQFPNYSSELNVNALLLGDSALYLCASSLGQISNNEQFFGPGTRLTVL.